The 21 T cell receptor beta chains below come from one sample, sequenced in a study of blood T cells in healthy people across ages. A J-beta primer mix and a sample-barcoded 5' primer were used in a second PCR of about 7 to 12 cycles. In TCRdb, the 5' RACE reads were re-called with MiXCR into one record per CDR3 protein. The sample records about 1.7 million distinct CDR3 sequences, approximately 30% being singletons. Sequenced sample: blood. The source of these receptors is a woman aged 30 to 39 in good health.

Points on this clonotype: The junction does not match germline at one end; this may be a read error. This CDR3 is CAISRDREAFF. In nucleotides, the CDR3 is TGCGCCATCAGCCGCGACAGGGAAGCTTTCTTT. The J gene is TRBJ1-1, the V gene TRBV5-1, with D possibly matching TRBD1 (6 bases). The CDR3 totals 11 residues. CDR1 is SGHRS, CDR2 YFSETQ, per germline.

This clonotype was seen repeatedly, ten times or more. This rearrangement joins TRBV29-1 to TRBJ2-5; tentative D call: TRBD1 (7 bases). V lost 3 bases, J lost 4 bases, and 15 bases lay in between. Germline V gene sequence: CDR1 SQVTM, CDR2 ANQGSEA. This CDR3 has 14 residues. For the CDR3, the DNA is TGCAGCGTTGAGTTTCCAGGGGGGTCAGAGACCCAGTACTTC. This translates into CSVEFPGGSETQYF. The whole variable domain, remainder taken from reference TRBV29-1 and TRBJ2-5, is SAVISQKPSRDICQRGTSLTIQCQVDSQVTMMFWYRQQPGQSLTLIATANQGSEATYESGFVIDKFPISRPNLTFSTLTVSNMSPEDSSIYLCSVEFPGGSETQYFGPGTRLLVL.

The V call is TRBV6-5, the J call TRBJ2-2, with 8 bases lining up with TRBD1. CDR1 is MNHEY, CDR2 SVGAGI, per germline. This CDR3 is 16 amino acids long. V lost 6 bases and J lost 7; bases outside the gene matches: 13. The DNA of the CDR3 is TGTGCCAGCAGGAGGACCGGCAGGGGGCTAGTCGGGGAGCTGTTTTTT. Its translation is CASRRTGRGLVGELFF.

This clonotype was seen a handful of times. A read error may account for a junction end that differs from germline. This chain links TRBV2 with TRBJ1-5; TRBD1 aligns across 8 bases. Germline CDR1 is SNHLY and CDR2 is FYNNEI. The CDR3 covers 13 residues. CDR3 amino acids: CAISSGQGQPQHF. The CDR3 region has the DNA TGTGCCATCAGTTCTGGACAGGGACAGCCCCAGCATTTT.

The chain links TRBV7-2 to TRBJ2-5; 9 positions agree with TRBD2. V lost 0 bases and J lost 5; bases outside the gene matches: 7. Germline CDR1 is SGHTA and CDR2 is FQGNSA. CDR3 length: 16 residues. This CDR3 is CASSLAVGLAAETQYF. For the CDR3, the DNA is TGTGCCAGCAGCTTAGCGGTGGGACTAGCTGCGGAGACCCAGTACTTC.

V usage is TRBV4-1 and J usage is TRBJ2-5; 7 bases align to TRBD2. Germline loops: CDR1 MGHRA, CDR2 YSYEKL. The CDR3 has 16 amino acids. V was pared by 3 bases and J by 6 bases, with 13 bases of the junction left unmatched. The CDR3, as DNA: TGCGCCAGCAGCCACCCGGGGAGGGACCTGGGGAAGACCCAGTACTTC. Translated: CASSHPGRDLGKTQYF.

This clonotype was observed a few times. The chain couples TRBV7-2 to TRBJ2-7, with 15 bases aligning to TRBD2. Germline V gives CDR1 SGHTA, CDR2 FQGNSA. The junction had 8 bases not matched to a gene; V was cut back by 5 bases and J by 3 bases. The CDR3 sequence is 17 residues long. CDR3 sequence reads: CASSLRGLAGGLYEQYF. As DNA, the CDR3 is TGTGCCAGCAGCCTCCGCGGACTAGCGGGAGGGCTCTACGAGCAGTACTTC.

This clonotype was seen many times. The CDR3 DNA reads as TGTGCCAGCAGCTCTGCGGGACTAGCGGGCAATGAGCAGTTCTTC. Protein sequence: CASSSAGLAGNEQFF. The J gene is TRBJ2-1, the V gene TRBV9, with TRBD2 matching over 12 bases. CDR3 size: 15 residues. Germline V gives CDR1 SGDLS, CDR2 YYNGEE. V lost 4 bases and J lost 6; bases outside the gene matches: 5.

This clonotype was counted only a few times. The rearrangement uses TRBV29-1 and TRBJ1-5, with D hard to call. CDR1 is SQVTM and CDR2 is ANQGSEA in the germline V gene. This CDR3 comprises 16 residues. Trimming removed 5 bases at V and 1 base at J, with 18 bases between. The CDR3 region has the DNA TGCAGCGTTCTTCGTGGAAGTTCCTTCAGCAATCAGCCCCAGCATTTT. Translation gives CSVLRGSSFSNQPQHF.

Ten or more counts support this clonotype. The J gene is TRBJ2-7, the V gene TRBV7-9; 9 nucleotides line up with TRBD2. The germline CDR1 and CDR2 sequences are SEHNR and FQNEAQ (reference sequence). The CDR3 is made up of 15 amino acids. V lost 4 bases to trimming and J lost 3 bases; unmatched junction nucleotides: 7. This chain's CDR3 is CASSYPGTSSYEQYF. CDR3 nucleotides: TGTGCCAGCAGCTACCCCGGGACTAGCAGCTACGAGCAGTACTTC.

This clonotype has just a few counts. This rearrangement joins TRBV29-1 to TRBJ1-3; weak D call: TRBD1 (5 bases). The CDR3 sequence is 14 residues long. Germline V gene lookup returns CDR1 SQVTM and CDR2 ANQGSEA. V lost 7 bases to trimming and J lost 0 bases, with 13 bases between them. The CDR3 DNA follows: TGCAGCGCCGGAGGGGTTAGCTCTGGAAACACCATATATTTT. Residues: CSAGGVSSGNTIYF.

The V call is TRBV12-3 or TRBV12-4, the J call TRBJ2-6; D is unresolved. The CDR3 is made up of 16 amino acids. V dropped 5 bases and J dropped 0 bases, with 11 bases sitting between them. The CDR3 region is CASSPGWGSGANVLTF. For the CDR3, the DNA is TGTGCCAGCAGTCCTGGGTGGGGCTCTGGGGCCAACGTCCTGACTTTC.

This clonotype appeared a few times. The chain combines TRBV20-1 with TRBJ1-5, with 9 bases that match TRBD1. After removal of 6 bases from V and 2 bases from J, the junction contained 5 bases not matched to a gene. The CDR3 is 14 residues long. Germline CDR1 reads DFQATT; CDR2 reads SNEGSKA (reference sequence). CDR3 sequence (DNA): TGCAGTGCCCAACAGGGGGCTGGCAATCAGCCCCAGCATTTT. Translation: CSAQQGAGNQPQHF.

The chain carries TRBV5-1 and TRBJ1-2, with D tentatively TRBD1 (6 bases). In germline, CDR1 is SGHRS, CDR2 YFSETQ. V dropped 0 bases and J dropped 7 bases, with 13 bases sitting between them. CDR3 size: 14 residues. CDR3 nucleotide sequence: TGCGCCAGCAGCTTGGCAGGGGTTCGCGGTGGCTACACCTTC. Its protein product is CASSLAGVRGGYTF.

The count of this clonotype is one. A junction boundary mismatches the germline segment, possibly from a read error. The V and J genes are TRBV7-3 and TRBJ2-2; TRBD1 agrees at 7 bases. CDR1 is SGHTA, CDR2 FQGTGA, per germline. The CDR3 consists of 15 residues. The CDR3 loop reads CASSLTGGNTGERFF. Here the CDR3 DNA reads TGTGCCAGCAGCTTAACAGGGGGCAACACCGGGGAGCGGTTTTTT.

Of note for this clonotype: One end of the junction does not line up with germline, which may come from a read error. The chain combines TRBV10-2 with TRBJ2-1, with a possible D match to TRBD2 (7 bases). Germline V gives CDR1 WSHSY, CDR2 SAAADI. CDR3 size: 11 residues. In DNA form, the CDR3 reads TGCACCAGCAGTGAGGGGGGGCCACAGTTCTTC. Amino acids: CTSSEGGPQFF.

CDR3 protein: CATSRPRDQLTVGDTQYF. The CDR3 DNA follows: TGTGCCACCAGTAGACCCCGGGACCAACTAACCGTGGGAGATACGCAGTATTTT. This chain connects TRBV15 to TRBJ2-3, with D perhaps given as TRBD1 or TRBD2 (5 bases each). CDR3 length equals 18 residues. V was clipped by 6 bases and J by 5 bases, with 27 bases between them. Germline CDR1 reads LNHNV; CDR2 reads YYDKDF (reference sequence).

The rearrangement links TRBV29-1 to TRBJ1-4, with 7 nucleotides matching TRBD1. Per germline, CDR1 SQVTM and CDR2 ANQGSEA. The CDR3 sequence is 15 residues long. J was trimmed by 2 bases and V by 5 bases; bases with no gene match: 8. The CDR3 region is CSVSTGITTNEKLFF. The CDR3 DNA is TGCAGCGTTTCGACAGGGATTACTACTAATGAAAAACTGTTTTTT.

The sample holds a few counts of this clonotype. A read error may be the cause here, since a much bigger clone is one base away. The rearrangement uses TRBV6-5 and TRBJ2-1; 10 bases match TRBD2. V lost 2 bases to trimming and J lost 8 bases; unmatched junction nucleotides: 6. Germline V CDR1 and CDR2: MNHEY, SVGAGI. This CDR3 spans 15 amino acids. The CDR3 DNA reads TGTGCCAGCAGTTACCGAGCGGGAGGGGACGATGAGCAGTTCTTC. Its translation is CASSYRAGGDDEQFF.

The rearrangement links TRBV7-2 to TRBJ1-2; 8 bases are a match to TRBD1. Germline trimming cut 7 bases from V and 6 bases from J; bases unmatched to any gene: 7. Germline V lookup: CDR1 SGHTA, CDR2 FQGNSA. This CDR3 has 13 residues. The CDR3 is CASTTDRDHGYTF. The CDR3 DNA sequence: TGTGCCAGCACCACGGACAGGGACCATGGCTACACCTTC.

This clonotype was seen a few times. The chain combines TRBV29-1 with TRBJ1-1; TRBD1 is a possible D gene (5 bases). V lost 7 bases, J lost 0 bases, and 18 bases lay in between. Germline V lookup: CDR1 SQVTM, CDR2 ANQGSEA. CDR3 length: 15 residues. The CDR3 reads CSAPGPLPLNTEAFF. In nucleotides, the CDR3 is TGCAGCGCACCGGGACCGCTACCGCTGAACACTGAAGCTTTCTTT.